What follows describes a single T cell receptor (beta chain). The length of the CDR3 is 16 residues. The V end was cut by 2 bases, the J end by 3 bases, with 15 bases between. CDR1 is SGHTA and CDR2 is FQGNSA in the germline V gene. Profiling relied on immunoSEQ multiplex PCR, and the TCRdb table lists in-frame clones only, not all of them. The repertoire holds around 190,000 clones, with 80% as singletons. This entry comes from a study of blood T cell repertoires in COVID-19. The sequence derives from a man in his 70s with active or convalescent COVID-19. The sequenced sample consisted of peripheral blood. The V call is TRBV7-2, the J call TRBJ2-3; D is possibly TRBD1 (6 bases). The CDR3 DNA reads TGTGCCAGCAGCTTATACGCAGGGGCAGGGACAGATACGCAGTATTTT. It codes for CASSLYAGAGTDTQYF.